One sample yielded the 19 T cell receptor beta chains listed below, sequenced in a study of T-cell reconstitution after alpha-beta-depleted transplantation in children. A TCRbeta library incorporating unique molecular identifiers was prepared. TCRdb recomputed calls from the PCR reads with MiXCR, one row per CDR3 protein. The sample lists some 530,000 distinct CDR3 sequences, approximately 12% occurring once. Here the sequenced sample was PBMCs from the stem cell graft donor, taken from the stem cell graft. All receptors come from a human donor who donated a stem cell graft to a child with combined immunodeficiency.

This clonotype was detected many times. The gene calls are TRBV6-5 and TRBJ1-4; D unresolved. Trimming removed 2 bases at V and 4 bases at J, with 8 bases between. Germline values: CDR1 MNHEY, CDR2 SVGAGI. The CDR3 loop spans 14 amino acids. In DNA form, the CDR3 reads TGTGCCAGCAGTTACACGCCCAGTAATGAAAAACTGTTTTTT. This codes for CASSYTPSNEKLFF.

At least ten counts were recorded for this clonotype. The J gene is TRBJ1-2, the V gene TRBV29-1, with D perhaps TRBD1 (6 bases). Germline V gene lookup returns CDR1 SQVTM and CDR2 ANQGSEA. The CDR3 sequence is 15 residues long. V lost 2 bases and J 4 bases, leaving 17 bases between the germline ends. The CDR3 bases are TGCAGCGTTGAAAGGACATCAGGGGCGGGCTATGGCTACACCTTC. Translating gives CSVERTSGAGYGYTF.

This clonotype was counted a few times. The chain combines TRBV12-3 or TRBV12-4 with TRBJ2-7; 10 nucleotides agree with TRBD1. The CDR3 sequence is 15 residues long. Unmatched junction bases numbered 8, after V lost 4 bases and J lost 5 bases. The CDR3 region has the DNA TGTGCCAGCAGTTCCGGGACAGGGGTTTACCACGAGCAGTACTTC. This gives the protein CASSSGTGVYHEQYF.

The chain has TRBV20-1 and TRBJ2-7, with D perhaps TRBD1 (6 bases). The V end lost 7 bases, the J end lost 7 bases, and 11 bases lay between the germline ends. Germline CDR1 is DFQATT and CDR2 is SNEGSKA (reference sequence). The CDR3 sequence is 10 residues long. For the CDR3, the DNA is TGCAGTGTAGGGGGAAGGGAGCAGTACTTC. Translation gives CSVGGREQYF.

In this sample, this clonotype turned up a few times. The chain is built from TRBV9 and TRBJ2-2, with 7 positions matching TRBD2. Trimming at V came to 0 bases and at J to 3 bases, leaving 8 bases not matched to a gene. Germline V gene lookup returns CDR1 SGDLS and CDR2 YYNGEE. The CDR3 is 17 residues long. Here the CDR3 reads CASSVAKTGGHTGELFF. In DNA, the CDR3 is TGTGCCAGCAGCGTAGCTAAAACGGGAGGTCACACCGGGGAGCTGTTTTTT.

The gene calls are TRBV12-3 or TRBV12-4 and TRBJ2-7, with TRBD2 matching 8 bases. The CDR3 loop spans 14 amino acids. J was trimmed by 4 bases and V by 6 bases; bases with no gene match: 8. As DNA, the CDR3 is TGTGCCAGCAGCCCGAAGCGGGAGAGTTACGAGCAGTACTTC. Its translation is CASSPKRESYEQYF.

V is TRBV2 and J is TRBJ1-6; tentatively, D is TRBD1 (5 bases). CDR1 and CDR2 (germline): SNHLY, FYNNEI. V was shortened by 2 bases and J by 5 bases, with 16 bases between the two germline ends. The CDR3 runs 17 residues. The CDR3 sequence: CASSERWQGVDNSPLHF. Written as DNA, the CDR3 is TGTGCCAGCAGTGAACGGTGGCAGGGAGTCGATAATTCACCCCTCCACTTT.

The chain links TRBV6-5 to TRBJ2-7, with 8 bases matching TRBD1. Germline values: CDR1 MNHEY, CDR2 SVGAGI. V lost 3 bases and J lost 4; bases outside the gene matches: 5. The CDR3 sequence is 14 residues long. The CDR3 sequence: CASSYGQGAYEQYF. DNA for the CDR3: TGTGCCAGCAGTTATGGGCAGGGGGCATACGAGCAGTACTTC.

This clonotype has more than one count but fewer than ten. The chain uses TRBV25-1 and TRBJ1-5, with a tentative D call TRBD1 (5 bases). The ends were cut back, 3 bases at V and 4 bases at J, with 7 bases in the middle. Germline values: CDR1 MGHDK, CDR2 SYGVNS. The CDR3 spans 13 residues. The CDR3 sequence: CASSDRQNQPQHF. CDR3 DNA: TGTGCCAGCAGTGACCGACAGAATCAGCCCCAGCATTTT. The full variable domain, rest sourced from reference TRBV25-1 and TRBJ1-5, is EADIYQTPRYLVIGTGKKITLECSQTMGHDKMYWYQQDPGMELHLIHYSYGVNSTEKGDLSSESTVSRIRTEHFPLTLESARPSHTSQYLCASSDRQNQPQHFGDGTRLSIL.

This clonotype was counted between two and nine times. The chain combines TRBV12-3 or TRBV12-4 with TRBJ1-1; TRBD1 matches at 9 bases. The CDR3 consists of 14 residues. With V trimmed by 6 bases and J by 1 base, 3 bases remained unmatched. The CDR3 DNA sequence: TGTGCCAGCAGGGGGACAGGGTCGAACACTGAAGCTTTCTTT. Protein product: CASRGTGSNTEAFF.

The chain employs TRBV6-1 and TRBJ2-1, with TRBD2 matching 11 bases. Unmatched junction bases numbered 4, after V lost 3 bases and J lost 6 bases. The CDR3 has 15 amino acids. Germline assignment: CDR1 MNHNS and CDR2 SASEGT. CDR3 nucleotide sequence: TGTGCCAGCAGTGACTACGGGACTAGCGGCAATGAGCAGTTCTTC. Protein product: CASSDYGTSGNEQFF.

The chain couples TRBV11-2 to TRBJ2-5; D is unresolved. CDR1 and CDR2 from the germline V gene are SGHAT and FQNNGV. The CDR3 totals 11 residues. V was shortened by 4 bases and J by 7 bases, with 7 bases between the two germline ends. The CDR3 reads CASSSGWTQYF. The CDR3 region has the DNA TGTGCCAGCAGCTCCGGCTGGACCCAGTACTTC. Drawing the rest from reference TRBV11-2 and TRBJ2-5, the complete variable domain is EAGVAQSPRYKIIEKRQSVAFWCNPISGHATLYWYQQILGQGPKLLIQFQNNGVVDDSQLPKDRFSAERLKGVDSTLKIQPAKLEDSAVYLCASSSGWTQYFGPGTRLLVL.

V usage is TRBV6-2 or TRBV6-3 and J usage is TRBJ2-7; D possibly corresponds to TRBD1 (6 bases). The CDR3 is 17 residues long. Germline V gene data show CDR1 as MNHEY and CDR2 as SVGEGT. The V end lost 5 bases, the J end lost 4 bases, and 24 bases lay between the germline ends. The CDR3 loop reads CASSSATNLGHLYEQYF. The CDR3 DNA reads TGTGCCAGCAGTAGCGCTACCAACTTGGGACATCTTTACGAGCAGTACTTC.

The genes are TRBV7-9 and TRBJ2-2; D call uncertain. CDR1 and CDR2 (germline): SEHNR, FQNEAQ (reference sequence). Between the trimmed V and J ends, which lost 5 bases and 10 bases, there was a span of 17 bases. The CDR3 runs 14 residues. CDR3: CASSPTAEGPELFF. The CDR3 coding sequence is TGTGCCAGCAGCCCAACCGCAGAAGGCCCGGAGCTGTTTTTT.

The sample holds many counts of this clonotype. V gene TRBV5-5 combines with J gene TRBJ2-2; 9 bases line up with TRBD2. The V gene's germline CDR1 is SGHKS and CDR2 YYEKEE (reference sequence). The junction had 14 bases not matched to a gene; V was cut back by 4 bases and J by 4 bases. This CDR3 has 18 amino acids. CDR3 protein: CASSDRQSGRSGTGELFF. The CDR3 DNA is TGTGCCAGCAGCGATCGACAGAGCGGGAGGTCGGGCACCGGGGAGCTGTTTTTT.

The chain carries TRBV9 and TRBJ2-4, with a tentative D call TRBD2 (6 bases). The CDR3 runs to 15 residues. V gave up 4 bases and J gave up 2 bases, with 13 bases separating them. Germline CDR1 reads SGDLS; CDR2 reads YYNGEE. CDR3 sequence reads: CASSPQEGTKNIQYF. In nucleotides, the CDR3 is TGTGCCAGCAGCCCCCAGGAGGGAACCAAAAACATTCAGTACTTC.

The V and J genes are TRBV20-1 and TRBJ2-3; TRBD2 matches 10 bases. Germline loops: CDR1 DFQATT, CDR2 SNEGSKA (reference sequence). J was trimmed by 11 bases and V by 0 bases; bases with no gene match: 11. The CDR3 contains 15 residues. DNA of the CDR3: TGCAGTGCTAGAGATCGGTTAGCGGGAGGTGAGGGGCAGTATTTT. Protein product: CSARDRLAGGEGQYF.

CDR3 in amino acids: CASSLGLAGPSYEQYF. The CDR3 DNA is TGCGCCAGCAGCTTGGGACTAGCGGGACCCTCCTACGAGCAGTACTTC. The chain links TRBV5-1 to TRBJ2-7, with 11 bases matching TRBD2. Losses at the gene ends were 0 bases for V and 0 bases for J; bases not matched to a gene: 2. Germline-derived CDR1 and CDR2 are SGHRS and YFSETQ. The CDR3 loop spans 16 amino acids.

The rearrangement joins TRBV5-6 to TRBJ2-7; the match to TRBD1 covers 7 bases. J lost 1 base, V lost 0 bases, and 10 bases had no gene match. The germline gives CDR1 SGHDT, CDR2 YYEEEE. The CDR3 loop spans 17 amino acids. The CDR3 DNA reads as TGTGCCAGCAGCTTGGCCAGTTGGGGACAGACATCCTACGAGCAGTACTTC. Protein product: CASSLASWGQTSYEQYF.